The 9 T cell receptor beta chains reported below all come from one sample, sequenced in a study of blood T cell repertoires in COVID-19. TCRdb's copy holds only in-frame clones and misses some; the assay was immunoSEQ multiplex PCR. The sample records tens of thousands of clones, more than 85% being singletons. Sequenced: peripheral blood. The receptor source for this set is a man in his 70s with acute or convalescent COVID-19.

V usage is TRBV6-5 and J usage is TRBJ2-1; 13 bases are shared with TRBD2. CDR3 length equals 15 residues. Trimming took 5 bases from V and 9 from J; bases not matched to a gene: 7. Per germline, CDR1 MNHEY and CDR2 SVGAGI. The CDR3 is CASSHGLAGVVEQFF. The CDR3 coding sequence is TGTGCCAGCAGTCACGGACTAGCGGGAGTGGTTGAGCAGTTCTTC.

The V and J genes are TRBV29-1 and TRBJ1-1, with 10 bases lining up with TRBD1. CDR1 is SQVTM and CDR2 is ANQGSEA in the germline V gene. Germline trimming cut 5 bases from V and 6 bases from J; bases unmatched to any gene: 3. The CDR3 consists of 12 residues. The CDR3: CSVTGTGAEAFF. CDR3 coding DNA: TGCAGCGTTACCGGGACAGGGGCTGAAGCTTTCTTT.

This clone was counted once. The chain couples TRBV4-3 to TRBJ1-2; D is perhaps TRBD1 (6 bases). Trimming removed 5 bases at V and 3 bases at J, with 13 bases between. The CDR3 runs 14 residues. Germline lookup yields CDR1 LGHNA and CDR2 YSLEER. CDR3 protein: CASSSTGGDYGYTF. CDR3 in DNA: TGCGCCAGCAGCTCCACGGGGGGCGACTATGGCTACACCTTC.

V is TRBV18 and J is TRBJ2-5; D not certain. The CDR3 spans 11 residues. Germline values: CDR1 KGHSH, CDR2 LQKENI. With 6 bases removed from V and 5 bases from J, the gap between germline ends came to 7 bases. This CDR3 is CASSTSETQYF. Here the CDR3 DNA reads TGTGCCAGCTCCACCAGTGAGACCCAGTACTTC.

The chain carries TRBV10-3 and TRBJ1-6; D ambiguous. The CDR3 runs 12 residues. The V end lost 1 base, the J end lost 12 bases, and 7 bases lay between the germline ends. Germline CDR1 reads ENHRY; CDR2 reads SYGVKD. The CDR3 sequence is CAISEFGVPLHF. CDR3 in DNA: TGTGCCATCAGTGAGTTCGGGGTACCCCTCCACTTT.

This chain links TRBV5-5 with TRBJ2-1, with 8 bases matching TRBD2. Per the germline V gene, CDR1 is SGHKS and CDR2 is YYEKEE (reference sequence). V dropped 6 bases and J dropped 6; count of bases not matched to a gene: 17. The CDR3 spans 17 residues. The CDR3 here is CASMVGASGRNGNEQFF. In DNA, the CDR3 is TGTGCCAGCATGGTCGGGGCTAGCGGGCGAAACGGCAATGAGCAGTTCTTC.

V is TRBV7-9 and J is TRBJ2-1, with 10 nucleotides matching TRBD1. Trimming cost V 6 bases and J 7 bases; bases outside gene matches: 12. The CDR3 totals 16 residues. CDR1 and CDR2 (germline): SEHNR, FQNEAQ (reference sequence). CDR3 amino acids: CASSQFPGQGSNEQFF. Written as DNA, the CDR3 is TGTGCCAGCAGTCAATTCCCGGGACAGGGGTCTAATGAGCAGTTCTTC.

The rearrangement uses TRBV4-2 and TRBJ1-1; perhaps TRBD1 as D (5 bases). This CDR3 spans 13 amino acids. CDR1 LGHNA and CDR2 YNFKEQ come from the germline V gene. Trimming stripped 6 bases from V and 3 bases from J, with 11 bases between. CDR3 in DNA: TGTGCCAGCAGGTGGAGGGGAGACACTGAAGCTTTCTTT. Protein: CASRWRGDTEAFF.

The rearrangement uses TRBV6-5 and TRBJ2-4; 8 positions agree with TRBD1. V was clipped by 7 bases and J by 7 bases; unmatched bases: 9. CDR1 and CDR2 from the germline V gene are MNHEY and SVGAGI. The CDR3 covers 14 residues. The CDR3, as DNA: TGTGCCAGCACCGACCCCGACAGGGGTAACATTCAGTACTTC. It is translated as CASTDPDRGNIQYF.